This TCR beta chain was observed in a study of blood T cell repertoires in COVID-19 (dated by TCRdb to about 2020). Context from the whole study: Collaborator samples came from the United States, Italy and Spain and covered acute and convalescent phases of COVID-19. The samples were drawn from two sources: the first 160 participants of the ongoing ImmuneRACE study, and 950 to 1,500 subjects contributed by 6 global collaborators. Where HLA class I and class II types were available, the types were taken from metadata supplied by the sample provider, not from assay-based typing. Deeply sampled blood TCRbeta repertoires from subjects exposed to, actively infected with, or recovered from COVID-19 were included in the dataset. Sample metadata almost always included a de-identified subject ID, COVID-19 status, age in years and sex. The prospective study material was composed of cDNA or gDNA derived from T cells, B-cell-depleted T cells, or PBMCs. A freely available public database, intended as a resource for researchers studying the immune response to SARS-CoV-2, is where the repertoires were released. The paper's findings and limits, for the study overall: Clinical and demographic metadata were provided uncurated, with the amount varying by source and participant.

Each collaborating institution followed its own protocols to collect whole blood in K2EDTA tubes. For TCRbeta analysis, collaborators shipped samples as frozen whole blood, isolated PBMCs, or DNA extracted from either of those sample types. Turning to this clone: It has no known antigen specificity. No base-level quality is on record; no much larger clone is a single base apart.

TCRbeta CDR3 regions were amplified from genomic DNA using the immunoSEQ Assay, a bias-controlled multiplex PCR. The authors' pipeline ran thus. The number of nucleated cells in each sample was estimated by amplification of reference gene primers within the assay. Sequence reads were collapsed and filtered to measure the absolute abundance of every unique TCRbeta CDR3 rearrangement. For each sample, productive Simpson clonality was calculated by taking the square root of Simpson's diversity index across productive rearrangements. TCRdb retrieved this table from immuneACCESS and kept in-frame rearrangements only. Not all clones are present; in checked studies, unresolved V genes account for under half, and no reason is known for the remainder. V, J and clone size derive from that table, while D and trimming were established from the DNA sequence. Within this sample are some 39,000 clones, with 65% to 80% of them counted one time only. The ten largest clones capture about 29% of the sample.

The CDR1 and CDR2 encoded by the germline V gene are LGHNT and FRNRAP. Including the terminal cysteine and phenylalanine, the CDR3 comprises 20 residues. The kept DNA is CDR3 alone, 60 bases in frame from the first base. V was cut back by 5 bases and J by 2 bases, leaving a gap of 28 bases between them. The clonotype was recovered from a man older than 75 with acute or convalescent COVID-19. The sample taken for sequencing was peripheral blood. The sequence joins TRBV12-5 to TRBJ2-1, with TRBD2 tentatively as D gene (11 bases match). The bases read TGTGCTAGTGGTCCCTCCGGGACAGGGGAGACTAGCGGGACCTACAATGAGCAGTTCTTC. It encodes CASGPSGTGETSGTYNEQFF.